Below, 23 T cell receptor beta chains from the same sample are listed, as sequenced in a study of blood T cell repertoires in COVID-19 (dated by TCRdb to 2018 to 2021). Receptors were amplified or captured by the immunoSEQ multiplex PCR assay. Sourced from immuneACCESS, this table was stored by TCRdb with only in-frame sequences that have V and J called. A share of the clones is absent; for the studies checked, an unresolved V gene accounts for under half, and the remainder has no known explanation. Present in this sample are under 200,000 clones, about 86% of which were seen just once. About 7% of the sample rests with the top ten. Sequencing input: peripheral blood. Receptor source: a man aged 50 or older with active or convalescent COVID-19.

This chain joins TRBV3-1 (or the pseudogene TRBV3-2) and TRBJ1-2; D may be TRBD1 (5 bases). Germline loops: CDR1 LGHDT, CDR2 YNNKEL (reference sequence). The CDR3 covers 14 residues. The germline V and J ends were trimmed by 4 bases and 3 bases, with 12 bases remaining between them. The CDR3 nucleotides are TGTGCCAGCAGCCGGAGGACGGGGGACTATGGCTACACCTTC. As protein: CASSRRTGDYGYTF.

The V call is TRBV7-2, the J call TRBJ1-3, with D tentatively TRBD1 (6 bases). V lost 7 bases, J lost 0 bases, and 13 bases lay in between. Germline V gene data show CDR1 as SGHTA and CDR2 as FQGNSA. The length of the CDR3 is 15 residues. The CDR3 nucleotides read TGTGCCAGCACTACTACAGGGATCTCTGGAAACACCATATATTTT. The encoded protein is CASTTTGISGNTIYF. The complete variable domain, with remaining parts taken from reference TRBV7-2 and TRBJ1-3, reads GAGVSQSPSNKVTEKGKDVELRCDPISGHTALYWYRQSLGQGLEFLIYFQGNSAPDKSGLPSDRFSAERTGGSVSTLTIQRTQQEDSAVYLCASTTTGISGNTIYFGEGSWLTVV.

This clone ranks as medium-sized. The chain combines TRBV5-1 with TRBJ1-6; the match to TRBD1 covers 11 bases. Germline CDR1 and CDR2: SGHRS and YFSETQ. V gave up 4 bases and J gave up 11 bases; unmatched junction bases: 5. The CDR3 has 14 amino acids. The CDR3 coding sequence is TGCGCCAGCAGCCCCCCGGGACAGGGGGCACCCCTCCACTTT. Amino acid sequence: CASSPPGQGAPLHF.

The chain recombines TRBV24-1 with TRBJ2-2; 11 nucleotides align to TRBD2. Losses at the gene ends were 4 bases for V and 3 bases for J; bases not matched to a gene: 12. Looked up from germline, CDR1 is KGHDR and CDR2 is SFDVKD. This CDR3 comprises 19 residues. The CDR3 nucleotides read TGTGCCACCAGTGACTTCAATGGACTAGCGGGCCGATACACCGGGGAGCTGTTTTTT. It codes for CATSDFNGLAGRYTGELFF.

The chain is built from TRBV7-2 and TRBJ2-4, with 8 bases identical to TRBD1. This CDR3 region has 13 residues. From germline, CDR1 is SGHTA and CDR2 FQGNSA. V shed 5 bases, J shed 8 bases, and the junction held 5 bases outside the gene matches. The CDR3 here is CASSQGQGDIQYF. CDR3 nucleotide sequence: TGTGCCAGCAGCCAAGGACAGGGAGACATTCAGTACTTC.

The chain carries TRBV9 and TRBJ2-3; 9 bases fit TRBD2. CDR1 SGDLS and CDR2 YYNGEE come from the germline V gene. V lost 5 bases and J lost 4; bases outside the gene matches: 11. This CDR3 has 16 amino acids. The CDR3 DNA is TGTGCCAGCAGACCCCACGGCAAGCGGGAGGCAGATACGCAGTATTTT. Its translation: CASRPHGKREADTQYF.

The DNA for the CDR3 is TGTGCCAGCAGGTGGGGCGGGACTCCCACCGGGGAGCTGTTTTTT. Translated, it gives CASRWGGTPTGELFF. The chain links TRBV6-5 to TRBJ2-2; D is possibly TRBD2 (6 bases). Trimming took 6 bases from V and 4 from J, leaving 15 bases between them. Germline CDR1 reads MNHEY; CDR2 reads SVGAGI. The CDR3 runs 15 residues.

The chain combines TRBV1 with TRBJ1-2; TRBD1, the D gene given by the table, was not confirmed from the DNA. TRBV1 is a listed pseudogene. There are 15 residues in the CDR3. The CDR3 loop reads CTSSRPTGGKTGYTF. CDR3 sequence (DNA): TGCACCAGCAGCCGCCCGACAGGGGGCAAGACTGGCTACACCTTC.

This chain joins TRBV12-3 or TRBV12-4 and TRBJ1-1, with D perhaps TRBD1 (5 bases). V was trimmed by 8 bases and J by 1 base, leaving 11 bases between them. This CDR3 contains 13 residues. The CDR3 sequence is CASRLQANTEAFF. DNA for the CDR3: TGTGCCAGCCGTCTACAGGCGAACACTGAAGCTTTCTTT.

The chain's CDR3 is CAWSLSGGRQYF. CDR3 sequence (DNA): TGTGCCTGGAGTTTATCAGGGGGTCGGCAGTACTTC. The chain uses TRBV30 and TRBJ2-7; 7 bases match TRBD1. Germline V lookup: CDR1 GTSNPN, CDR2 SVGIG (reference sequence). The length of the CDR3 is 12 residues. Germline trimming cut 2 bases from V and 9 bases from J; bases unmatched to any gene: 7.

The chain carries TRBV5-4 and TRBJ2-1; D gene uncertain. The CDR3 loop spans 15 amino acids. The V and J ends lost 3 bases and 3 bases respectively, with 13 bases between them. In germline, CDR1 is SGHNT, CDR2 YYREEE (reference sequence). Here the CDR3 reads CASSSPLSLYNEQFF. In DNA, the CDR3 is TGTGCCAGCAGCTCCCCCCTCTCCCTCTACAATGAGCAGTTCTTC.

The chain is built from TRBV19 and TRBJ2-3; 7 positions match TRBD1. The CDR3 sequence is 16 residues long. The V and J ends lost 4 bases and 1 base, in that order; junction bases with no gene match: 8. CDR1 is LNHDA, CDR2 SQIVND, per germline (reference sequence). In nucleotides, the CDR3 is TGTGCCAGTAGTACAGGGGGACAAGGAGGCACAGATACGCAGTATTTT. This translates into CASSTGGQGGTDTQYF.

This sequence joins TRBV14 and TRBJ2-2; perhaps TRBD2 as D (6 bases). Trimming took 3 bases from V and 1 from J, leaving 12 bases between them. The CDR3 runs 16 residues. The germline gives CDR1 SGHDN, CDR2 FVKESK. In DNA, the CDR3 is TGTGCCAGCAGCCAGGAGGGAGGCAGGAACACCGGGGAGCTGTTTTTT. Translated: CASSQEGGRNTGELFF.

This clone showed up just once. V gene TRBV6-1 combines with J gene TRBJ1-4; maybe TRBD1 (6 bases). Trimming removed 4 bases at V and 0 bases at J, with 12 bases between. This CDR3 region has 16 residues. CDR1 is MNHNS, CDR2 SASEGT, per germline. The CDR3 reads CASSVDRPATNEKLFF. The DNA for the CDR3 is TGTGCCAGCAGTGTGGACAGACCTGCAACTAATGAAAAACTGTTTTTT.

The chain couples TRBV7-2 to TRBJ2-7; D not resolved. The CDR3 spans 13 residues. Trimming pared 2 bases from V and 7 bases from J, leaving 12 bases between. Germline V gives CDR1 SGHTA, CDR2 FQGNSA. The CDR3 spells CASSLSGSWEQYF. The CDR3, as DNA: TGTGCCAGCAGCTTATCTGGTAGCTGGGAGCAGTACTTC. The full variable domain, with the rest looked up from reference TRBV7-2 and TRBJ2-7, is GAGVSQSPSNKVTEKGKDVELRCDPISGHTALYWYRQSLGQGLEFLIYFQGNSAPDKSGLPSDRFSAERTGGSVSTLTIQRTQQEDSAVYLCASSLSGSWEQYFGPGTRLTVT.

The chain combines TRBV10-2 with TRBJ1-1, with D perhaps matching TRBD1 (5 bases). The CDR3 is 14 residues long. The V and J ends lost 2 bases and 4 bases respectively, with 11 bases between them. Germline-derived CDR1 and CDR2 are WSHSY and SAAADI. This chain's CDR3 is CASSEGAWGTEAFF. The CDR3 bases are TGCGCCAGCAGTGAGGGGGCGTGGGGCACTGAAGCTTTCTTT.

This clone was observed a single time. The CDR3 protein is CASSVTVTTYNEQFF. The DNA for the CDR3 is TGTGCCAGCAGCGTAACCGTGACTACCTACAATGAGCAGTTCTTC. The V gene is TRBV9, the J gene TRBJ2-1, with D possibly matching TRBD2 (5 bases). The length of the CDR3 is 15 residues. Trimming took 1 base from V and 2 from J, leaving 10 bases between them. Per the germline V gene, CDR1 is SGDLS and CDR2 is YYNGEE.

The chain employs TRBV15 and TRBJ2-1, with D maybe TRBD2 (6 bases). The germline V and J ends were trimmed by 0 bases and 6 bases, with 9 bases remaining between them. This CDR3 is built from 14 residues. The V gene's germline CDR1 is LNHNV and CDR2 YYDKDF (reference sequence). The CDR3 here is CATSRDGGINEQFF. DNA for the CDR3: TGTGCCACCAGCAGAGACGGCGGGATCAATGAGCAGTTCTTC.

The rearrangement uses TRBV7-2 and TRBJ1-2; D is possibly TRBD1 (5 bases). Germline CDR1 is SGHTA and CDR2 is FQGNSA. V was cut by 3 bases and J by 5 bases, with 10 bases left in between. This CDR3 comprises 13 residues. The CDR3 nucleotides are TGTGCCAGCAGCTTCGGCAGGGTGTATGGCTACACCTTC. It encodes CASSFGRVYGYTF.

The chain uses TRBV21-1 and TRBJ1-2; TRBD1 reflects the table's D call only, with no check against the DNA. TRBV21-1 is a recognized pseudogene. The CDR3 sequence is 15 residues long. In nucleotides, the CDR3 is TGTGCCAGCAGTGAAACAGGGCCAGCTAACTATGGCTACACCTTC. Translation gives CASSETGPANYGYTF.

The V call is TRBV19, the J call TRBJ2-7; possibly TRBD1 for D (6 bases). The length of the CDR3 is 14 residues. The germline V gene has CDR1 LNHDA and CDR2 SQIVND (reference sequence). V lost 5 bases, J lost 3 bases, and 14 bases lay in between. CDR3 sequence (DNA): TGTGCCAGTAGTCCAAGGAACAGGGTCTACGAGCAGTACTTC. Translation gives CASSPRNRVYEQYF.

This clone was detected only once. The rearrangement uses TRBV12-3 or TRBV12-4 and TRBJ1-4; TRBD1 is a possible D gene (6 bases). The CDR3 is 13 residues long. V gave up 5 bases and J gave up 5 bases, with 9 bases separating them. In DNA, the CDR3 is TGTGCCAGCAGTATCGACAGGAATGAAAAACTGTTTTTT. Its translation is CASSIDRNEKLFF.

The CDR3 spells CASSSEGTTQPAKLFF. In DNA, the CDR3 is TGTGCCAGCAGCTCAGAAGGGACAACTCAGCCGGCAAAACTGTTTTTT. This chain joins TRBV9 and TRBJ1-4, with a tentative D call TRBD1 (6 bases). Deletions cut 4 bases from V and 10 bases from J, with 23 bases between. Per germline, CDR1 SGDLS and CDR2 YYNGEE. The CDR3 contains 16 residues.